The 21 T cell receptor beta chains listed next were all sequenced from one sample in a study of technical replicates of blood from several donors (dated by TCRdb to 2016 to 2017). Libraries came from the immunoSEQ multiplex PCR assay. TCRdb carries this immuneACCESS record with in-frame sequences only. Its versions omit some clonotypes, under half of them owing to an unresolved V gene in the studies checked, with the rest unexplained. Across this sample there are 50,000 to 65,000 clones, with over 85% seen only once. The leading ten clones occupy around 4.4% of the sample. Input material: PBMCs. All receptors come from a human donor in good health. Some clones in this sample may be carry-over from other donors' samples.

The genes are TRBV4-2 and TRBJ1-6, with unresolved D. Germline V gene sequence: CDR1 LGHNA, CDR2 YNFKEQ. There are 18 residues in the CDR3. Trimming stripped 8 bases from V and 6 bases from J, with 26 bases between. Written as DNA, the CDR3 is TGTGCCAGCTCCCCAGAGGAATCTCGGCCTACTACTAATTCACCCCTCCACTTT. Translated, it gives CASSPEESRPTTNSPLHF.

The rearrangement joins TRBV5-4 to TRBJ2-3, with 7 nucleotides matching TRBD2. V trimming: 3 bases; J trimming: 4 bases; junction bases outside the gene matches: 11. Germline loops: CDR1 SGHNT, CDR2 YYREEE (reference sequence). The CDR3 contains 16 residues. CDR3 amino acids: CASSWWAGVDADTQYF. The CDR3 region has the DNA TGTGCCAGCAGCTGGTGGGCGGGGGTGGACGCAGATACGCAGTATTTT.

V usage is TRBV7-6 and J usage is TRBJ2-7, with TRBD2 matching 12 bases. V lost 5 bases to trimming and J lost 4 bases; unmatched junction nucleotides: 3. Germline assignment: CDR1 SGHVS and CDR2 FNYEAQ. CDR3 length equals 14 residues. The DNA for the CDR3 is TGTGCCAGCAGCCCGGGACTAGCGGGTTACGAGCAGTACTTC. Protein product: CASSPGLAGYEQYF.

The V and J genes are TRBV13 and TRBJ1-2, with D possibly being TRBD1 (6 bases). The CDR3 length is 15 residues. Germline CDR1 is PRHDT and CDR2 is FYEKMQ (reference sequence). V was clipped by 4 bases and J by 1 base, with 13 bases between them. Written as DNA, the CDR3 is TGTGCCAGCAGCTCCGGCTCAGGGGTTAACTATGGCTACACCTTC. Translation: CASSSGSGVNYGYTF.

The chain employs TRBV18 and TRBJ2-7; D is undetermined. The CDR3 loop spans 14 amino acids. V was shortened by 4 bases and J by 0 bases, with 10 bases between the two germline ends. Germline V lookup: CDR1 KGHSH, CDR2 LQKENI. The CDR3 region has the DNA TGTGCCAGCTCACGTTTCGAGTACTCCTACGAGCAGTACTTC. It encodes CASSRFEYSYEQYF. The entire variable domain, with the rest obtained from reference TRBV18 and TRBJ2-7, is as follows: NAGVMQNPRHLVRRRGQEARLRCSPMKGHSHVYWYRQLPEEGLKFMVYLQKENIIDESGMPKERFSAEFPKEGPSILRIQQVVRGDSAAYFCASSRFEYSYEQYFGPGTRLTVT.

V gene TRBV27 combines with J gene TRBJ1-6; 10 positions match TRBD1. The CDR3 runs to 15 residues. Germline trimming cut 1 base from V and 7 bases from J; bases unmatched to any gene: 1. CDR1 MNHEY and CDR2 SMNVEV come from the germline V gene (reference sequence). As DNA, the CDR3 is TGTGCCAGCAGTTTATGGACAGGGGGAAATTCACCCCTCCACTTT. Translated, it gives CASSLWTGGNSPLHF.

This clone was seen a single time. V and J are TRBV5-4 and TRBJ1-1, with 8 nucleotides matching TRBD1. V lost 4 bases and J lost 4; bases outside the gene matches: 6. The length of the CDR3 is 14 residues. Germline V lookup: CDR1 SGHNT, CDR2 YYREEE (reference sequence). In DNA, the CDR3 is TGTGCCAGCAGCCCGCAGGGGGCAAGCACTGAAGCTTTCTTT. Its translation is CASSPQGASTEAFF.

This clone was observed a handful of times. The rearrangement joins TRBV28 to TRBJ2-1; 7 nucleotides match TRBD1. Germline V gene sequence: CDR1 MDHEN, CDR2 SYDVKM. The CDR3 loop spans 21 amino acids. V lost 5 bases to trimming and J lost 8 bases; unmatched junction nucleotides: 30. The CDR3 reads CASSPPVVQGVRGGLKDEQFF. The DNA for the CDR3 is TGTGCCAGCAGTCCGCCCGTTGTTCAGGGGGTAAGAGGGGGCCTAAAGGATGAGCAGTTCTTC.

The gene calls are TRBV6-6 and TRBJ2-4; D not certain. The CDR3 is made up of 14 amino acids. V was trimmed by 6 bases and J by 8 bases, leaving 17 bases between them. CDR1 and CDR2 from the germline V gene are MNHNY and SVGAGI (reference sequence). CDR3 coding DNA: TGTGCCAGCAGATCCTTGCGAGAGGCCGACATTCAGTACTTC. It translates to CASRSLREADIQYF.

The chain is built from TRBV2 and TRBJ2-7; 8 nucleotides align to TRBD1. Per germline, CDR1 SNHLY and CDR2 FYNNEI. Trimming at V came to 9 bases and at J to 13 bases, leaving 17 bases not matched to a gene. There are 13 residues in the CDR3. The CDR3 reads CASARDGAGGGYF. CDR3 coding DNA: TGTGCCAGTGCCCGAGATGGGGCAGGGGGCGGTTACTTC.

The genes are TRBV7-9 and TRBJ2-2; D not certain. CDR1 SEHNR and CDR2 FQNEAQ come from the germline V gene (reference sequence). Trimming shortened V by 5 bases and J by 7 bases, and 11 bases separated the two germline ends. This CDR3 has 13 residues. CDR3 DNA: TGTGCCAGCAGCCCCTCCCGGAGCGGGGAGCTGTTTTTT. Residues: CASSPSRSGELFF.

V and J are TRBV7-9 and TRBJ2-1; a weak D match, TRBD2 (6 bases). V lost 5 bases, J lost 7 bases, and 12 bases lay in between. The CDR3 extends over 13 amino acids. Germline V gene data show CDR1 as SEHNR and CDR2 as FQNEAQ (reference sequence). The CDR3 reads CASSPIGGNEQFF. CDR3 nucleotides: TGTGCCAGCAGCCCCATCGGGGGAAATGAGCAGTTCTTC.

The gene calls are TRBV7-6 and TRBJ2-1; D is perhaps TRBD2 (6 bases). The CDR3 is made up of 12 amino acids. Trimming pared 9 bases from V and 9 bases from J, leaving 15 bases between. Germline V lookup: CDR1 SGHVS, CDR2 FNYEAQ. The CDR3 DNA follows: TGTGCCAGTACCCGAACGGGGGTTGAGCAGTTCTTC. Protein sequence: CASTRTGVEQFF.

This clone showed up just once. The CDR3 nucleotides are TGTGCCATCAGGGGAGCGGGAGCCGGGGGTGAGCAGTTCTTC. It yields the protein CAIRGAGAGGEQFF. This chain links TRBV10-3 with TRBJ2-1; 8 nucleotides line up with TRBD2. This CDR3 is 14 amino acids long. The germline CDR1 and CDR2 sequences are ENHRY and SYGVKD. Trimming cost V 6 bases and J 9 bases; bases outside gene matches: 10.

The J gene is TRBJ1-3, the V gene TRBV6-1; 8 nucleotides align to TRBD1. The J segment lost 0 bases and the V segment lost 4 bases, leaving 5 bases of the junction unmatched. CDR3 length: 16 residues. CDR1 and CDR2 (germline): MNHNS, SASEGT. CDR3 sequence reads: CASSAGQVYSGNTIYF. Written as DNA, the CDR3 is TGTGCCAGCAGTGCGGGACAGGTGTACTCTGGAAACACCATATATTTT.

The V and J genes are TRBV5-4 and TRBJ2-3, with 14 nucleotides matching TRBD2. CDR1 and CDR2 (germline): SGHNT, YYREEE (reference sequence). The V segment lost 3 bases and the J segment 2 bases; nucleotides outside the gene matches: 2. CDR3 length: 16 amino acids. Here the CDR3 DNA reads TGTGCCAGCAGCTCGGGACTAGCGGGAGTCACAGATACGCAGTATTTT. Its translation: CASSSGLAGVTDTQYF.

The chain combines TRBV7-9 with TRBJ2-5; TRBD1 matches at 10 bases. Per the germline V gene, CDR1 is SEHNR and CDR2 is FQNEAQ (reference sequence). The V segment lost 5 bases and the J segment 4 bases; nucleotides outside the gene matches: 4. The CDR3 totals 14 residues. This chain's CDR3 is CASSIRDRGETQYF. In DNA form, the CDR3 reads TGTGCCAGCAGCATTAGGGACAGGGGAGAGACCCAGTACTTC.

The chain is built from TRBV7-2 and TRBJ1-2, with a weak D call TRBD1 (6 bases). V lost 3 bases and J 6 bases, leaving 8 bases between the germline ends. The CDR3 totals 12 residues. From germline, CDR1 is SGHTA and CDR2 FQGNSA. In DNA, the CDR3 is TGTGCCAGCAGCTTGGACAGTCATGGCTACACCTTC. Its protein product is CASSLDSHGYTF.

V and J are TRBV4-3 and TRBJ1-5, with 11 bases aligning to TRBD1. After removal of 4 bases from V and 6 bases from J, the junction contained 8 bases not matched to a gene. The germline V gene has CDR1 LGHNA and CDR2 YSLEER. The CDR3 runs 16 residues. This CDR3 reads CASSPSGTGGVQPQHF. The CDR3 DNA reads TGCGCCAGCAGCCCCTCCGGGACAGGGGGTGTTCAGCCCCAGCATTTT.

The chain joins TRBV27 to TRBJ1-2, with D uncertain. Germline lookup yields CDR1 MNHEY and CDR2 SMNVEV (reference sequence). V was trimmed by 8 bases and J by 5 bases, leaving 18 bases between them. This CDR3 is 14 amino acids long. Here the CDR3 DNA reads TGTGCCAGCCGAGAATCCGGGGTTTCATATGGCTACACCTTC. Amino acid sequence: CASRESGVSYGYTF.

The chain has TRBV18 and TRBJ2-7; 8 bases are shared with TRBD2. The V segment lost 3 bases and the J segment 7 bases; nucleotides outside the gene matches: 8. CDR3 length: 14 residues. The germline CDR1 and CDR2 sequences are KGHSH and LQKENI. The DNA for the CDR3 is TGTGCCAGCTCACCGGGGACTAGTCCAAGTGAGCAGTACTTC. Amino acids: CASSPGTSPSEQYF.